These 2 T cell receptor beta chains came from one sample sequenced in a study of human T cells and chemical hapten exposure. TCRdb itself ran the RACE reads through MiXCR, one entry per CDR3 protein. There are tens of thousands of distinct CDR3 sequences in the sample; 11% occur only once, and 1.4% lies in the top ten. The time point was: patch test 3, about 24 weeks after DPC sensitization. Specified treatment: therapeutic diphenylcyclopropenone sensitization with weekly scalp DPC. The specimen comprised whole blood, sampled in connection with sensitization to the hapten diphenylcyclopropenone (DPC). All receptors come from a woman between 50 and 59 years old with alopecia areata. Some clones in this sample may be carry-over from other donors' samples.

This clonotype was detected only a few times. The chain couples TRBV18 to TRBJ2-2; D gene ambiguous. V lost 2 bases to trimming and J lost 5 bases, with 6 bases between them. Per the germline V gene, CDR1 is KGHSH and CDR2 is LQKENI. The CDR3 spans 13 residues. This CDR3 reads CASSPGRTGELFF. The DNA for the CDR3 is TGTGCCAGCTCACCAGGCCGGACCGGGGAGCTGTTTTTT.

This clonotype was counted ten times or more. J is TRBJ1-2 and V is TRBV2, with 8 bases lining up with TRBD1. The junction had 4 bases not matched to a gene; V was cut back by 6 bases and J by 4 bases. Germline V gene data show CDR1 as SNHLY and CDR2 as FYNNEI. The CDR3 has 13 amino acids. The CDR3 loop reads CASRDREIYGYTF. The CDR3 nucleotides are TGTGCCAGCAGGGACAGGGAGATCTATGGCTACACCTTC.